The TCR beta chain described here comes from a study of siplizumab effects on memory and regulatory T cells. This CDR3 spans 17 amino acids. The V gene lost 0 bases and the J gene lost 7 bases, with 20 bases spanning the gap. The germline CDR1 and CDR2 sequences are SGDLS and YYNGEE. Measured with immunoSEQ multiplex PCR; TCRdb has only the in-frame clones, and not every one. This sample has about 50,000 clones, with around 98% found just once. Study outcomes and limitations: The alloresponse seemed to draw substantially on naive T cells, which appeared more diverse than memory cells. An assignable naive or memory phenotype was lacking in roughly 80-95% of proliferating CD4+ or CD8+ clones.

Comments on this clone: Its target is not known.

This chain uses TRBV9 with TRBJ2-1; D unresolved. The receptor was derived from a human donor in good health. Sequenced material: naive CD8+ T cells sorted from blood. DNA for the CDR3: TGTGCCAGCAGCGTAGAGAGCTTTGGCATTGTCGGAAATGAGCAGTTCTTC. Translation: CASSVESFGIVGNEQFF.